In its sample, the clone carrying this T cell receptor beta chain was seen once. The record originates from a study of blood T cell repertoires in COVID-19. As for the study in general: Samples taken during acute and convalescent COVID-19 were collected in the United States, Italy and Spain. Sources were T cells, B-cell-depleted T cells, or PBMCs; the material itself was cDNA or gDNA.

The length of the CDR3 is 13 residues. V was pared by 6 bases and J by 5 bases, with 5 bases of the junction left unmatched. Germline assignment: CDR1 MNHEY and CDR2 SMNVEV (reference sequence). In the original analysis: Nucleated cell number was recorded as an estimate derived from reference gene primer amplification. Produced via immunoSEQ multiplex PCR; TCRdb's table is partial and in-frame only. V and J calls and clone size come straight from that table; D and trimming were deduced from the DNA. This sample yields about 240,000 clones, of which about 90% are seen a single time; around 7.2% belongs to the top ten.

This chain links TRBV27 with TRBJ2-7, with TRBD1 matching 9 bases. The sample comprised peripheral blood. The receptor was derived from a man aged 60 to 75 who had recovered from COVID-19. The DNA of the CDR3 is TGTGCCAGCAGCCCGGGACAGGGCAACGAGCAGTACTTC. Translated, it gives CASSPGQGNEQYF.